These T cell receptor beta chains were read from a single sample in a study of T-cell memory formation after mild COVID-19. Using its own MiXCR run on the 5' RACE reads, TCRdb lists one record per CDR3 protein. The repertoire has 250,000 or so distinct CDR3 sequences, approximately 9% of them found once; the top ten carry roughly a fifth. Sequencing used PBMCs or a T cell subset sorted from them (not recorded which). These receptors were obtained from a man between 18 and 29 years old who had mild COVID-19 (a few samples of this study predate the infection). Cell type and time point are not known. Both conserved end residues are part of each CDR3. A D gene is named only where the DNA matches it firmly. Rows give clone size only sometimes, using once, few, many, or a class for an expanded clone.

D gene	V gene	clone size	J gene	CDR3 DNA	CDR3 protein
NA	TRBV9	NA	TRBJ2-3	TGTGCCAGCAGCACCCAGGCACTCAACACAGATACGCAGTATTTT	CASSTQALNTDTQYF
NA	TRBV12-3/TRBV12-4	few	TRBJ1-1	TGTGCCAGCAGTCCTATACAGGTGGCAAGAGAAGCTTTCTTT	CASSPIQVAREAFF
NA	TRBV7-3	NA	TRBJ2-3	TGTGCCAGCAGCTTAAATAGCGGTAGCACAGATACGCAGTATTTT	CASSLNSGSTDTQYF
NA	TRBV28	few	TRBJ1-2	TGTGCCAGCAGTTTGAGGGCCCATGGCTACACCTTC	CASSLRAHGYTF
TRBD2	TRBV7-9	few	TRBJ2-3	TGTGCCAGCAGGTTAGAGCGGCTAGCGGGGACCCGCACAGATACGCAGTATTTT	CASRLERLAGTRTDTQYF
TRBD2	TRBV20-1	NA	TRBJ2-5	TGCAGTGCTGTACGACTAGCGGGGCCGCAAGAGACCCAGTACTTC	CSAVRLAGPQETQYF
NA	TRBV6-5	few	TRBJ1-2	TGTGCCAGCAGTTACACGGGGGCTGGGGGCTATGGCTACACCTTC	CASSYTGAGGYGYTF
NA	TRBV27	NA	TRBJ2-5	TGTGCCAGCAGTTTATCCCCTGCGGCGGAGACCCAGTACTTC	CASSLSPAAETQYF
NA	TRBV5-1	many	TRBJ2-2	TGCGCCAGCAGCTTAATGGGGGCCGGGGAGCTGTTTTTT	CASSLMGAGELFF
NA	TRBV7-9	many	TRBJ2-3	TGTGCCAGCAGCTTAGCCACCCACACAGATACGCAGTATTTT	CASSLATHTDTQYF
NA	TRBV28	NA	TRBJ2-3	TGTGCCAGCAGTTTATTCTCAGGCACAGATACGCAGTATTTT	CASSLFSGTDTQYF
NA	TRBV4-1	NA	TRBJ2-1	TGCGCCAGCAGCCAAGGATTCCAGGGGCAGTTCTTC	CASSQGFQGQFF
NA	TRBV2	few	TRBJ2-5	TGTGCCAGCAGTGTCGAGGGGGGCCGGTACTTC	CASSVEGGRYF
NA	TRBV7-2	few	TRBJ1-5	TGTGCCAGCAGCTTCGGATATAGCAATCAGCCCCAGCATTTT	CASSFGYSNQPQHF
NA	TRBV12-3/TRBV12-4	few	TRBJ2-7	TGTGCCAGCAGTTTCGCGGGACGGGGTAGGGAGCAGTACTTC	CASSFAGRGREQYF
NA	TRBV28	few	TRBJ1-2	TGTGCCAGCAGTTACGGGAGCTATGGCTACACCTTC	CASSYGSYGYTF
TRBD2	TRBV2	few	TRBJ2-1	TGTGCCAGCGGGACCACTAGCGGGGGTTACAATGAGCAGTTCTTC	CASGTTSGGYNEQFF
NA	TRBV12-3/TRBV12-4	NA	TRBJ1-5	TGTGCCAGCAGTTTGTGGGGGGGGGACCAGCCCCAGCATTTT	CASSLWGGDQPQHF
NA	TRBV28	NA	TRBJ1-5	TGTGCCAGCAGTTTGGGACGGACCCCGTCGGCCCAGCATTTT	CASSLGRTPSAQHF
TRBD1	TRBV5-1	NA	TRBJ1-2	TGCGCCAGCAGCCTGACAGGGGTGGAAGGCTACACCTTC	CASSLTGVEGYTF
NA	TRBV5-8	NA	TRBJ2-1	TGTGCCAGCAGCCGGGACTCTCCTAGGAATGAGCAGTTCTTC	CASSRDSPRNEQFF
NA	TRBV5-1	NA	TRBJ1-1	TGCGCCAGCAGCTTCTCGGCCAGTTCGTACACTGAAGCTTTCTTT	CASSFSASSYTEAFF
TRBD2	TRBV25-1	NA	TRBJ2-7	TGTGCCAGCAGTGATTGGGGCGCCGGGGGGGCCTACGAGCAGTACTTC	CASSDWGAGGAYEQYF
TRBD1	TRBV5-1	few	TRBJ1-2	TGCGCCAGCAGCTTCCCGGGACAGCTCTATGGCTACACCTTC	CASSFPGQLYGYTF
TRBD1	TRBV7-9	few	TRBJ1-6	TGTGCCAGCAGCCCCGCCGGGACAGGGTTAGCTTCACCCCTCCACTTT	CASSPAGTGLASPLHF
TRBD1	TRBV11-2	NA	TRBJ2-2	TGTGCCAGCAGCCCGGGACAGTTCGCGAACACCGGGGAGCTGTTTTTT	CASSPGQFANTGELFF
NA	TRBV7-9	few	TRBJ1-2	TGTGCCAGCTCGGGACGCAATAACTATGGCTACACCTTC	CASSGRNNYGYTF
NA	TRBV24-1	NA	TRBJ2-1	TGTGCCACCAGTGATTTCCTAGGGACCTTC	CATSDFLGTF
TRBD1	TRBV7-2	NA	TRBJ2-7	TGTGCCAGCAGCTTGGACAGGGAGAGCGACGAGCAGTACTTC	CASSLDRESDEQYF
NA	TRBV12-3/TRBV12-4	NA	TRBJ1-2	TGTGCCAGCAGGACCCTTGGGGGGTGGGATGGCTACACCTTC	CASRTLGGWDGYTF
NA	TRBV29-1	NA	TRBJ2-7	TGCAGCGTTTTGGTAGGGACGTCCCATTACGAGCAGTACTTC	CSVLVGTSHYEQYF
NA	TRBV6-2/TRBV6-3	NA	TRBJ2-7	TGTGCCAGCAGTTACCGCGGGGGCAAGTACGAGCAGTACTTC	CASSYRGGKYEQYF
NA	TRBV7-9	NA	TRBJ1-1	TGTGCCAGCAGCTTAACCCAGGTACTGAACACTGAAGCTTTCTTT	CASSLTQVLNTEAFF
NA	TRBV18	many	TRBJ1-4	TGTGCCAGCTCACGGCGGAGAGAAAATGAAAAACTGTTTTTT	CASSRRRENEKLFF
NA	TRBV7-7	many	TRBJ2-5	TGTGCTAGCAGCTTAAGTACAGCCCAAGAGACCCAGTACTTC	CASSLSTAQETQYF
TRBD2	TRBV5-1	many	TRBJ2-5	TGCGCCAGCAGCCTAGGGACTAGCGGGGAAGAGACCCAGTACTTC	CASSLGTSGEETQYF
TRBD1	TRBV14	NA	TRBJ1-2	TGTGCCAGCAGCGACAGGGGAGGAAATGGCTACACCTTC	CASSDRGGNGYTF
NA	TRBV6-5	NA	TRBJ1-1	TGTGCCAGCAGTTACTGGGGGGCAGGGACCACTGAAGCTTTCTTT	CASSYWGAGTTEAFF
TRBD1	TRBV11-2	few	TRBJ1-2	TGTGCCAGCAGCTTAGAGGGACAGGGGAACTATGGCTACACCTTC	CASSLEGQGNYGYTF
NA	TRBV15	NA	TRBJ2-7	TGTGCCACCAGCAGAGGTTCCGGGACGGAGTACGAGCAGTACTTC	CATSRGSGTEYEQYF
NA	TRBV28	NA	TRBJ1-1	TGTGCCAGCAGTTCGGGATCTGCCATGAACACTGAAGCTTTCTTT	CASSSGSAMNTEAFF
TRBD1	TRBV12-3/TRBV12-4	few	TRBJ1-4	TGTGCCAGCAGTCCACGACAGGGTTTAGTTGAAAAACTGTTTTTT	CASSPRQGLVEKLFF